These T cell receptor beta chains were read from a single sample in a study of T-cell reconstitution after alpha-beta-depleted transplantation in children. Via MiXCR, TCRdb re-called the PCR reads, giving one row per CDR3 protein. Here the sample spans hundreds of thousands of distinct CDR3 sequences, around 11% being singletons. Source: PBMCs from the stem cell graft donor, taken from the stem cell graft. These receptors all come from a human donor who donated a stem cell graft to a child with acute lymphoblastic leukemia. Both conserved end residues are part of each CDR3. A D gene is named only where the DNA matches it firmly. Not every row has a clone size; where given, it reads once, few, many or a size class.

d_call	cdr3_length	clone_size	v_call	j_call	cdr3_aa	cdr3_nt
-	13	many	TRBV7-2	TRBJ2-7	CASSLAGGREQYF	TGTGCCAGCAGCTTAGCTGGGGGTAGAGAGCAGTACTTC
-	13	many	TRBV20-1	TRBJ2-3	CSAERGDTDTQYF	TGCAGTGCCGAGAGAGGGGACACAGATACGCAGTATTTT
-	18	-	TRBV6-5	TRBJ1-2	CASSYSLQSTGTSYGYTF	TGTGCCAGCAGTTACTCCCTTCAATCGACAGGCACGTCCTATGGCTACACCTTC
-	14	many	TRBV12-3/TRBV12-4	TRBJ1-5	CASSLIPGREPQHF	TGTGCCAGCAGTTTAATTCCAGGGAGGGAGCCCCAGCATTTT
-	11	many	TRBV29-1	TRBJ1-1	CSAAGHTEAFF	TGCAGCGCCGCTGGTCACACTGAAGCTTTCTTT
-	10	many	TRBV20-1	TRBJ1-4	CSARGEKLFF	TGCAGTGCTAGAGGGGAAAAACTGTTTTTT
-	12	many	TRBV12-3/TRBV12-4	TRBJ2-1	CASSYTGNEQFF	TGTGCCAGCAGCTACACTGGCAATGAGCAGTTCTTC
-	17	few	TRBV3-1	TRBJ2-1	CASSQEVTGRSSNEQFF	TGTGCCAGCAGCCAAGAGGTAACTGGCAGGTCGAGCAATGAGCAGTTCTTC
-	14	many	TRBV20-1	TRBJ2-7	CSARAAANPYEQYF	TGCAGTGCTAGAGCAGCGGCCAACCCCTACGAGCAGTACTTC
TRBD1	16	many	TRBV7-6	TRBJ2-7	CASSLEGTGLKYEQYF	TGTGCCAGCAGCTTAGAGGGGACAGGGCTGAAATACGAGCAGTACTTC
-	14	few	TRBV7-9	TRBJ2-7	CASSPQVSSYEQYF	TGTGCCAGCAGCCCACAGGTGAGCTCCTACGAGCAGTACTTC
-	12	many	TRBV5-1	TRBJ2-5	CASRGVGETQYF	TGCGCCAGTCGCGGGGTAGGGGAGACCCAGTACTTC
TRBD1	15	many	TRBV6-1	TRBJ2-7	CASSVRTGTIYEQYF	TGTGCCAGCAGTGTCCGGACAGGAACTATCTACGAGCAGTACTTC
TRBD1	14	-	TRBV6-2/TRBV6-3	TRBJ1-2	CASSLTGINYGYTF	TGTGCCAGCAGCCTGACAGGGATCAACTATGGCTACACCTTC
-	11	many	TRBV29-1	TRBJ1-1	CSADANTEAFF	TGCAGCGCGGACGCGAACACTGAAGCTTTCTTT
-	13	-	TRBV4-3	TRBJ2-3	CASSRGGSATQYF	TGCGCCAGCAGCCGCGGAGGGTCGGCTACGCAGTATTTT
-	13	few	TRBV30	TRBJ1-3	CACGWGGGNTIYF	TGTGCCTGCGGATGGGGTGGTGGAAACACCATATATTTT
-	15	-	TRBV20-1	TRBJ2-5	CSARGWAVNGETQYF	TGCAGTGCTAGAGGCTGGGCAGTCAACGGAGAGACCCAGTACTTC
-	16	-	TRBV4-2	TRBJ2-1	CASSQDGGLTYNEQFF	TGTGCCAGCAGCCAAGACGGCGGACTGACTTACAATGAGCAGTTCTTC
TRBD1	16	many	TRBV5-1	TRBJ2-7	CASSLGGQGRSYEQYF	TGCGCCAGCAGCTTGGGTGGACAGGGAAGGTCCTACGAGCAGTACTTC
TRBD1	15	-	TRBV7-8	TRBJ1-1	CASTDSRTGRVGAFF	TGTGCCAGCACCGACTCCCGGACAGGGCGAGTGGGGGCTTTCTTT
-	11	many	TRBV7-9	TRBJ2-7	CASSLANEQYF	TGTGCCAGCAGCTTAGCCAACGAGCAGTACTTC
TRBD1	16	few	TRBV7-2	TRBJ2-1	CASSLDSGTGVNEQFF	TGTGCCAGCAGCTTAGATTCCGGGACAGGGGTGAATGAGCAGTTCTTC